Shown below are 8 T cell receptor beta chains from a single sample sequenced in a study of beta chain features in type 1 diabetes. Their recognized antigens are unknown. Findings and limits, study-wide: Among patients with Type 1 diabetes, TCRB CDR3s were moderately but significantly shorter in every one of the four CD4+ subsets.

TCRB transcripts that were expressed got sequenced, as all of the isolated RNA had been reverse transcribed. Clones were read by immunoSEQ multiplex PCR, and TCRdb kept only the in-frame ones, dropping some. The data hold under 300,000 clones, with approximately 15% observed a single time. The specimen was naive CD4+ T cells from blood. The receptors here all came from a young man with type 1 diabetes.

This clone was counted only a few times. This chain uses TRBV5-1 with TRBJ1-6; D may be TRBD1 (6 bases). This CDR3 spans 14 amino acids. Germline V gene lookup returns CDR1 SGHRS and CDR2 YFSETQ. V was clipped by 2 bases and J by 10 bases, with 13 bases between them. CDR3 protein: CASSFRDKGSPLHF. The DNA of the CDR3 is TGCGCCAGCAGCTTCCGGGACAAGGGATCACCCCTCCACTTT. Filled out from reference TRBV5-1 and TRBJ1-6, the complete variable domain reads KAGVTQTPRYLIKTRGQQVTLSCSPISGHRSVSWYQQTPGQGLQFLFEYFSETQRNKGNFPGRFSGRQFSNSRSEMNVSTLELGDSALYLCASSFRDKGSPLHFGNGTRLTVT.

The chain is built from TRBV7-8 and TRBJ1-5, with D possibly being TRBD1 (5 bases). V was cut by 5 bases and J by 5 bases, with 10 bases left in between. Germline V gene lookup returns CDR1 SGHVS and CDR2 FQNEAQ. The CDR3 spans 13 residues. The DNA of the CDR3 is TGTGCCAGCAGCCTGGGAGGGGATCAGCCCCAGCATTTT. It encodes CASSLGGDQPQHF. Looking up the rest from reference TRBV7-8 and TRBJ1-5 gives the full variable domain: GAGVSQSPRYKVAKRGQDVALRCDPISGHVSLFWYQQALGQGPEFLTYFQNEAQLDKSGLPSDRFFAERPEGSVSTLKIQRTQQEDSAVYLCASSLGGDQPQHFGDGTRLSIL.

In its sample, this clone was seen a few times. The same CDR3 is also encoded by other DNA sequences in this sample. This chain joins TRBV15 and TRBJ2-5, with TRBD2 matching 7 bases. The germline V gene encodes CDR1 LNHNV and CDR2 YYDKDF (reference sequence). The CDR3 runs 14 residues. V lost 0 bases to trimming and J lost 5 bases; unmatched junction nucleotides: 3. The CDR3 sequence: CATSRDRGEETQYF. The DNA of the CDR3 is TGTGCCACCAGCAGAGATCGGGGGGAGGAGACCCAGTACTTC.

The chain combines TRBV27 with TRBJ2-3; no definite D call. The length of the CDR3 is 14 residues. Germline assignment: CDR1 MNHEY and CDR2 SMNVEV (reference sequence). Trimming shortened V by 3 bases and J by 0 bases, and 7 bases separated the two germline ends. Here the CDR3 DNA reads TGTGCCAGCAGTTTTCACAGAAGCACAGATACGCAGTATTTT. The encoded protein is CASSFHRSTDTQYF.

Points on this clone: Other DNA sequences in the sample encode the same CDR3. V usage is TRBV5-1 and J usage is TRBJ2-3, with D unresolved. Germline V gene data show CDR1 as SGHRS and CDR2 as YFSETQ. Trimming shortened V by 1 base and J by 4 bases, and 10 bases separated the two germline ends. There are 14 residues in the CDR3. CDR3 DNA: TGCGCCAGCAGCTTGCTCGCGGTCTCAGATACGCAGTATTTT. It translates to CASSLLAVSDTQYF.

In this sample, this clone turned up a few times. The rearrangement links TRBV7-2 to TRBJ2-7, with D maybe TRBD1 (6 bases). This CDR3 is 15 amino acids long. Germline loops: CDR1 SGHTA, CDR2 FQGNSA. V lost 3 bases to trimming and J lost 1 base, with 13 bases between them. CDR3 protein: CASSFRAGDSYEQYF. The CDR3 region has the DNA TGTGCCAGCAGCTTCAGGGCAGGGGATTCCTACGAGCAGTACTTC.

The CDR3 region has the DNA TGTGCCAGTAGTATAGTACTAGCGGGGTTCAACAATGAGCAGTTCTTC. It is translated as CASSIVLAGFNNEQFF. The chain recombines TRBV19 with TRBJ2-1; the match to TRBD2 covers 10 bases. The V and J ends lost 1 base and 5 bases, in that order; junction bases with no gene match: 5. In germline, CDR1 is LNHDA, CDR2 SQIVND (reference sequence). This CDR3 region has 16 residues. The variable domain in full, with the rest retrieved from reference TRBV19 and TRBJ2-1, is DGGITQSPKYLFRKEGQNVTLSCEQNLNHDAMYWYRQDPGQGLRLIYYSQIVNDFQKGDIAEGYSVSREKKESFPLTVTSAQKNPTAFYLCASSIVLAGFNNEQFFGPGTRLTVL.

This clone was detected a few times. CDR3 loop: CASSAPQGADEQFF. In DNA, the CDR3 is TGCGCCAGCAGCGCGCCACAGGGGGCGGATGAGCAGTTCTTC. The J gene is TRBJ2-1, the V gene TRBV5-1; 9 bases are a match to TRBD1. This CDR3 has 14 residues. Germline V CDR1 and CDR2: SGHRS, YFSETQ. V was clipped by 4 bases and J by 8 bases; unmatched bases: 7. Full variable domain (remainder filled in from reference TRBV5-1 and TRBJ2-1): KAGVTQTPRYLIKTRGQQVTLSCSPISGHRSVSWYQQTPGQGLQFLFEYFSETQRNKGNFPGRFSGRQFSNSRSEMNVSTLELGDSALYLCASSAPQGADEQFFGPGTRLTVL.